These T cell receptor beta chains were read from a single sample in a study of a mutant IDH1 vaccine in newly diagnosed glioma. These receptors have no identified antigens. Using immunoSEQ multiplex PCR, the repertoire was profiled, and TCRdb retains in-frame clones only, with some absent. This table holds tens of thousands of clones, 84% found once. Here the sequenced sample was PBMCs, taken from a glioma patient whose treatment included an IDH1 peptide vaccine. These TCRs come from a middle-aged man with glioma. Each CDR3 is given with its conserved first and last residue. Each record gives: J gene, clone size, D gene, V gene, CDR3 protein, CDR3 DNA. The D gene is left open where the match is weak. The size field is filled for only some rows; it gives once, few, many or a size class.

TRBJ1-1 | . | TRBD1 | TRBV4-2 | CASSRDRGGDTEAFF | TGTGCCAGCAGCCGGGACAGGGGAGGGGACACTGAAGCTTTCTTT
TRBJ2-3 | . | . | TRBV2 | CASREGMGRTDTQYF | TGTGCCAGCAGGGAGGGAATGGGGAGAACAGATACGCAGTATTTT
TRBJ2-7 | . | TRBD2 | TRBV6-5 | CASAEREVYEQYF | TGTGCCAGCGCAGAGCGGGAGGTCTACGAGCAGTACTTC
TRBJ1-2 | . | . | TRBV5-6 | CASTGGSRYGYTF | TGTGCCAGCACCGGGGGCAGCCGCTATGGCTACACCTTC
TRBJ2-1 | . | TRBD1 | TRBV7-3 | CASSFGGQVLNEQFF | TGTGCCAGCAGCTTTGGGGGACAGGTGTTGAATGAGCAGTTCTTC
TRBJ1-2 | . | . | TRBV28 | CASGWQGYGYTF | TGTGCCAGTGGATGGCAGGGGTATGGCTACACCTTC
TRBJ1-1 | . | . | TRBV25-1 | CASTWGAEAFF | TGTGCCAGCACATGGGGCGCTGAAGCTTTCTTT
TRBJ2-5 | . | . | TRBV7-2 | CASSTPQETQYF | TGTGCCAGCAGTACCCCCCAAGAGACCCAGTACTTC
TRBJ1-1 | . | . | TRBV6-5 | CASSSRGAADTEAFF | TGTGCCAGCAGTTCTCGGGGGGCGGCGGACACTGAAGCTTTCTTT
TRBJ2-5 | . | . | TRBV7-2 | CASSFQGFQETQYF | TGTGCCAGCAGCTTTCAGGGTTTCCAAGAGACCCAGTACTTC
TRBJ2-7 | once | TRBD1 | TRBV4-1 | CASSQDPAGQGIYEQYF | TGCGCCAGCAGCCAAGACCCCGCCGGACAGGGCATATACGAGCAGTACTTC
TRBJ2-7 | . | TRBD2 | TRBV19 | CASSDSGRAYEQYF | TGTGCCAGTTCGGATAGCGGGAGGGCCTACGAGCAGTACTTC
TRBJ2-1 | . | TRBD2 | TRBV5-4 | CASRGGTSVTNEQFF | TGTGCCAGCAGAGGAGGGACTAGCGTGACCAATGAGCAGTTCTTC
TRBJ2-5 | . | TRBD2 | TRBV6-5 | CASSWGLAGAETQYF | TGTGCCAGCAGTTGGGGACTAGCGGGAGCAGAGACCCAGTACTTC
TRBJ2-7 | once | . | TRBV7-2 | CASRAGTHSYEQYF | TGTGCCAGCAGGGCCGGGACTCACTCCTACGAGCAGTACTTC
TRBJ2-5 | . | . | TRBV9 | CASSSRETQYF | TGTGCCAGCAGCTCCCGAGAGACCCAGTACTTC
TRBJ2-2 | few | . | TRBV5-4 | CASSFPRGGAGELFF | TGTGCCAGCAGCTTTCCCAGGGGTGGGGCCGGGGAGCTGTTTTTT
TRBJ2-1 | . | TRBD2 | TRBV4-3 | CASSQTGTSGIGEQFF | TGCGCCAGCAGCCAGACCGGGACTAGCGGAATCGGTGAGCAGTTCTTC
TRBJ1-4 | . | . | TRBV28 | CASSFQFNEKLFF | TGTGCCAGCAGTTTTCAGTTCAATGAAAAACTGTTTTTT
TRBJ2-2 | . | . | TRBV2 | CASSELGTGELFF | TGTGCCAGCAGTGAACTCGGAACCGGGGAGCTGTTTTTT
TRBJ2-7 | . | . | TRBV7-2 | CASSLQGYEQYF | TGTGCCAGCAGCTTACAAGGGTACGAGCAGTACTTC
TRBJ2-3 | . | . | TRBV4-1 | CASSLVGADTQYF | TGCGCCAGCAGTCTAGTTGGGGCAGATACGCAGTATTTT
TRBJ2-1 | few | . | TRBV6-6 | CASTREQFF | TGTGCCAGCACGCGGGAGCAGTTCTTC
TRBJ2-1 | . | . | TRBV7-8 | CASSFGTIGEFF | TGTGCCAGCAGCTTCGGAACGATCGGGGAGTTCTTC
TRBJ1-2 | . | TRBD1 | TRBV29-1 | CSASGQGRNYGYTF | TGCAGCGCGAGCGGACAGGGAAGGAACTATGGCTACACCTTC
TRBJ1-1 | . | . | TRBV5-1 | CASSLGGENTEAFF | TGCGCCAGCAGCTTGGGAGGCGAGAACACTGAAGCTTTCTTT
TRBJ2-2 | . | . | TRBV7-2 | CASSFGSGNTGELFF | TGTGCCAGCAGCTTCGGTAGCGGCAACACCGGGGAGCTGTTTTTT
TRBJ1-1 | . | . | TRBV6-5 | CASTSSPWDTEAFF | TGTGCCAGCACCTCCTCACCGTGGGACACTGAAGCTTTCTTT
TRBJ1-5 | . | . | TRBV18 | CASSPPTAGQPQHF | TGTGCCAGCTCACCACCGACAGCAGGTCAGCCCCAGCATTTT
TRBJ2-7 | . | TRBD2 | TRBV7-3 | CASSLLAESSYEQYF | TGTGCCAGCAGCTTACTAGCGGAGAGCTCCTACGAGCAGTACTTC
TRBJ2-1 | few | TRBD2 | TRBV7-9 | CASRWGLAGGDQQFF | TGTGCCAGCAGGTGGGGCCTAGCGGGAGGGGATCAGCAGTTCTTC
TRBJ2-2 | . | . | TRBV14 | CASSQDFSRTGELFF | TGTGCCAGCAGCCAAGATTTCTCTCGGACCGGGGAGCTGTTTTTT
TRBJ2-1 | . | TRBD2 | TRBV28 | CASTLDGRNEQFF | TGTGCCAGCACTCTCGACGGGAGGAATGAGCAGTTCTTC
TRBJ2-2 | once | TRBD2 | TRBV6-1 | CASSDIRSRGDTGELFF | TGTGCCAGCAGTGATATCCGCAGCCGGGGGGACACCGGGGAGCTGTTTTTT
TRBJ2-5 | . | . | TRBV7-2 | CASSLVLGETQYF | TGTGCCAGCAGCTTAGTCTTGGGGGAGACCCAGTACTTC
TRBJ1-2 | . | TRBD1 | TRBV5-8 | CASSLQGLPNYGYTF | TGTGCCAGCAGCTTACAGGGGCTCCCGAACTATGGCTACACCTTC
TRBJ1-1 | . | TRBD1 | TRBV18 | CASSVGQGGKAEAFF | TGTGCCAGCTCAGTGGGACAGGGGGGTAAAGCTGAAGCTTTCTTT
TRBJ2-6 | . | TRBD1 | TRBV19 | CASREQGAQGGANVLTF | TGTGCCAGTAGGGAACAGGGGGCCCAAGGTGGGGCCAACGTCCTGACTTTC
TRBJ1-1 | . | TRBD1 | TRBV5-1 | CASQEPGQGRPFF | TGCGCCAGCCAAGAGCCGGGACAGGGCCGACCTTTCTTT
TRBJ2-1 | . | TRBD2 | TRBV19 | CASSLAGGLNEQFF | TGTGCCAGTTCTCTAGCGGGAGGGCTTAATGAGCAGTTCTTC
TRBJ1-1 | . | . | TRBV7-9 | CASEGVTEAFF | TGTGCCAGTGAAGGAGTCACTGAAGCTTTCTTT